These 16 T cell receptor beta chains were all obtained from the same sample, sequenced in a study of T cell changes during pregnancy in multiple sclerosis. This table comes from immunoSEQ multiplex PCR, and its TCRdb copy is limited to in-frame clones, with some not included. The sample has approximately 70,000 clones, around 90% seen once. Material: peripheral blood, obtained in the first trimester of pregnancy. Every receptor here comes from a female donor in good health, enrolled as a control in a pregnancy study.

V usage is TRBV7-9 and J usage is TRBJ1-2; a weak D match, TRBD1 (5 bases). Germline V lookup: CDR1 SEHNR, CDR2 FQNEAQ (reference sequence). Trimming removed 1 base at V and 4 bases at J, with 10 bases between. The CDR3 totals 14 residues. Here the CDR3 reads CASSLGDRRYGYTF. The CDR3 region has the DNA TGTGCCAGCAGCTTAGGCGACAGACGCTATGGCTACACCTTC.

This chain's CDR3 is CASSLALVRGSGNTIYF. As DNA, the CDR3 is TGTGCCAGCAGCTTAGCGCTTGTCAGGGGATCTGGAAACACCATATATTTT. The V call is TRBV7-9, the J call TRBJ1-3; D may be TRBD1 (6 bases). Germline CDR1 reads SEHNR; CDR2 reads FQNEAQ (reference sequence). The CDR3 loop spans 17 amino acids. Between the trimmed V and J ends, which lost 0 bases and 1 base, there was a span of 13 bases.

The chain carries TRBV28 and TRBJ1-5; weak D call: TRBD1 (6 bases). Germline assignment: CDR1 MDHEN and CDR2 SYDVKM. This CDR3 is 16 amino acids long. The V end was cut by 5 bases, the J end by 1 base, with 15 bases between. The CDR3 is CASSVSQGGSNQPQHF. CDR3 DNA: TGTGCCAGCAGTGTCTCACAGGGAGGGAGCAATCAGCCCCAGCATTTT. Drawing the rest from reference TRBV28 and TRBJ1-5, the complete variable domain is DVKVTQSSRYLVKRTGEKVFLECVQDMDHENMFWYRQDPGLGLRLIYFSYDVKMKEKGDIPEGYSVSREKKERFSLILESASTNQTSMYLCASSVSQGGSNQPQHFGDGTRLSIL.

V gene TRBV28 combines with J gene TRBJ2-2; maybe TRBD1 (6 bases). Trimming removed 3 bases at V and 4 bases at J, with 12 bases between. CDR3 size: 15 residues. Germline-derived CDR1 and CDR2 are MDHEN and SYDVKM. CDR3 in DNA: TGTGCCAGCAGTTTGTCAGGGGTTGGCACCGGGGAGCTGTTTTTT. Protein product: CASSLSGVGTGELFF.

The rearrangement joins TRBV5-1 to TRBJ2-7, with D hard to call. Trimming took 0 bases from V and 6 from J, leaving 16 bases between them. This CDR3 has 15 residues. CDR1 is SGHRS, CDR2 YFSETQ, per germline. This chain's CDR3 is CASSLGGGIMGEQYF. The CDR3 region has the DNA TGCGCCAGCAGCTTGGGCGGTGGAATAATGGGCGAGCAGTACTTC.

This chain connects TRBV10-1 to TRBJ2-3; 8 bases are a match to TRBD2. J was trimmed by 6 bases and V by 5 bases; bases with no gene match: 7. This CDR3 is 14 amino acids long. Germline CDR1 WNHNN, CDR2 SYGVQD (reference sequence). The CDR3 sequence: CASSISGSPDTQYF. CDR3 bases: TGCGCCAGCAGTATCAGCGGGAGCCCCGATACGCAGTATTTT.

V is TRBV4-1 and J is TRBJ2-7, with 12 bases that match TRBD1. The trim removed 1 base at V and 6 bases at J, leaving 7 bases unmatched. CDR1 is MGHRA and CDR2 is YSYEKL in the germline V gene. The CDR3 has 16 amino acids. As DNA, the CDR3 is TGCGCCAGCAGCCAAGCAGCCGGGACAGGGGGCTTCGAGCAGTACTTC. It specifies CASSQAAGTGGFEQYF.

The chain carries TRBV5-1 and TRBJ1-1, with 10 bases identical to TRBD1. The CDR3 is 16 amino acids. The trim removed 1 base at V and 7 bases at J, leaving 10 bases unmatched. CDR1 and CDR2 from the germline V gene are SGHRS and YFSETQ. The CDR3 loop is CASSLRDRGSQYEAFF. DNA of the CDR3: TGCGCCAGCAGCTTGAGGGACAGGGGATCTCAGTATGAAGCTTTCTTT.

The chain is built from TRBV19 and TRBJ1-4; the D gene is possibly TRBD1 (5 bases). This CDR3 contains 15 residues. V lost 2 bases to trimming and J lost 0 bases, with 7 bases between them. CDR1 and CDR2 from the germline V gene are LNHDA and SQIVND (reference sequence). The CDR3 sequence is CASSIRGATNEKLFF. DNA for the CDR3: TGTGCCAGTAGTATAAGGGGTGCAACTAATGAAAAACTGTTTTTT.

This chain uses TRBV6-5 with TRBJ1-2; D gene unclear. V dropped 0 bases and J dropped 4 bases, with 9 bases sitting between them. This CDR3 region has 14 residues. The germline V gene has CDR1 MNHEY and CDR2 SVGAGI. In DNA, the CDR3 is TGTGCCAGCAGTTACTCTGGGCCCATCTATGGCTACACCTTC. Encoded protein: CASSYSGPIYGYTF.

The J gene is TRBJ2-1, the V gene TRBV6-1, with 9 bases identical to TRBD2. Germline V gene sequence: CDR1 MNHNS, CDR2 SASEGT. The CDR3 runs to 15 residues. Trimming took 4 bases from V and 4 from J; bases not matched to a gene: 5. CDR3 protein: CASSGSGRNYNEQFF. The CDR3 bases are TGTGCCAGCAGTGGAAGCGGGAGGAATTACAATGAGCAGTTCTTC.

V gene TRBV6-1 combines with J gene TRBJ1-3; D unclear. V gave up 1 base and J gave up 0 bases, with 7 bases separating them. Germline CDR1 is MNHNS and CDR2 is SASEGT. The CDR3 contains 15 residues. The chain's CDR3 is CASSEGRSSGNTIYF. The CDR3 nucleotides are TGTGCCAGCAGTGAAGGAAGGAGCTCTGGAAACACCATATATTTT.

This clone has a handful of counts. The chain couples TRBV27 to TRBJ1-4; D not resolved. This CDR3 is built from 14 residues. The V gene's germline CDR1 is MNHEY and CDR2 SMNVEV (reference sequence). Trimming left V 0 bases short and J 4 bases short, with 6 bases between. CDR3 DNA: TGTGCCAGCAGTTTATCACGGGTTAATGAAAAACTGTTTTTT. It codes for CASSLSRVNEKLFF.

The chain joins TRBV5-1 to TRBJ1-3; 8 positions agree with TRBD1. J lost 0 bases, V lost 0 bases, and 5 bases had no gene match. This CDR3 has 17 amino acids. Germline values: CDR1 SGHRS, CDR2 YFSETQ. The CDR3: CASSLGQGSHSGNTIYF. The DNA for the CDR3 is TGCGCCAGCAGCTTGGGACAGGGGTCCCACTCTGGAAACACCATATATTTT.

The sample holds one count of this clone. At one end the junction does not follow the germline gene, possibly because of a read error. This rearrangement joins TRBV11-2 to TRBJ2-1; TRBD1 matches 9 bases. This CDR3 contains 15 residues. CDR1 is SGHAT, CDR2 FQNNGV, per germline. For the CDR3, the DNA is TGTGCCAGCAGCCTAGACAGGGGGACCTACAATGAGCAGTTCTTC. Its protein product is CASSLDRGTYNEQFF.

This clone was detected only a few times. The CDR3 DNA is TGTGCCTCTCACTGGGGACAGGGGAACTATGGCTACACCTTC. Translation: CASHWGQGNYGYTF. The V call is TRBV5-8, the J call TRBJ1-2; 10 bases align to TRBD1. With 10 bases clipped from V and 2 bases from J, the junction kept 8 bases outside the gene matches. Germline CDR1 and CDR2: SGHTS and YDEGEE. CDR3 size: 14 residues.